Shown below are 32 T cell receptor beta chains from a single sample sequenced in a study of tumor-infiltrating lymphocytes in glioblastoma multiforme. TCRB libraries came from RNA via three nested multiplex PCR rounds. TCRdb analysed the multiplex PCR reads with MiXCR anew, one entry per CDR3 protein. The table includes just under 9,500 distinct CDR3 sequences, about 79% detected once. The sequencing sample was made of brain tumor tissue. The receptors here all came from a male donor with glioblastoma.

V and J are TRBV29-1 and TRBJ2-3; D is unresolved. The CDR3 consists of 13 residues. CDR1 is SQVTM, CDR2 ANQGSEA, per germline. Trimming removed 5 bases at V and 0 bases at J, with 9 bases between. The CDR3 bases are TGCAGCGTTACGCCGGACAGCACAGATACGCAGTATTTT. Protein sequence: CSVTPDSTDTQYF.

To note about this clonotype: The conserved phenylalanine or tryptophan is not found at the CDR3 terminus, so this likely reflects a read error. The limits of the CDR3 on the DNA are not certain, so only TCRdb's listed CDR3 is given. The chain joins TRBV20-1 to TRBJ2-1; the table's D call, TRBD2, was not checked against the DNA. Per germline, CDR1 DFQATT and CDR2 SNEGSKA (reference sequence). The CDR3 has 14 amino acids, counting both end residues. Here the CDR3 reads CSARDEAGLYEQPS.

The rearrangement joins TRBV20-1 to TRBJ2-3, with D perhaps matching TRBD1 (6 bases). Trimming left V 6 bases short and J 1 base short, with 17 bases between. In germline, CDR1 is DFQATT, CDR2 SNEGSKA (reference sequence). The CDR3 covers 15 residues. CDR3 in DNA: TGCAGTGCACCCCAGCGAAAGGGGGGCACAGATACGCAGTATTTT. It translates to CSAPQRKGGTDTQYF.

Regarding this clonotype: Possible read error: a much larger clone is one base away. Since the CDR3 does not end with the conserved phenylalanine or tryptophan, this likely comes from a read error. The J gene is TRBJ2-7, the V gene TRBV4-1, with D perhaps TRBD2 (5 bases). The V gene's germline CDR1 is MGHRA and CDR2 YSYEKL. The CDR3 spans 15 residues. Trimming left V 0 bases short and J 6 bases short, with 15 bases between. Here the CDR3 reads CASSQDGVGAGEQYL. As DNA, the CDR3 is TGCGCCAGCAGCCAAGATGGAGTAGGCGCGGGCGAGCAGTACCTC.

This clonotype has just a few counts. The chain uses TRBV11-2 and TRBJ2-1; 7 bases map to TRBD2. This CDR3 is 16 amino acids long. The junction had 2 bases not matched to a gene; V was cut back by 0 bases and J by 0 bases. From germline, CDR1 is SGHAT and CDR2 FQNNGV. The CDR3, as DNA: TGTGCCAGCAGCTTAGATTTAGCGGGCTCCTACAATGAGCAGTTCTTC. Translating it yields CASSLDLAGSYNEQFF.

On this clonotype: The junction shows a germline mismatch at one end, possibly a read error. This rearrangement joins TRBV25-1 to TRBJ2-2; possibly TRBD2 for D (5 bases). This CDR3 is built from 17 residues. Germline V gene sequence: CDR1 MGHDK, CDR2 SYGVNS. As DNA, the CDR3 is TGTGCCAGCAGTGCCCGAGAAGGGCGCCTTGGCACCGGGAAGCTGTTTTTT. Its protein product is CASSAREGRLGTGKLFF.

V and J are TRBV6-6 and TRBJ2-1, with D possibly TRBD1 on 6 matching bases. Germline V gene lookup returns CDR1 MNHNY and CDR2 SVGAGI (reference sequence). The CDR3 consists of 12 residues. V lost 5 bases to trimming and J lost 7 bases, with 9 bases between them. CDR3 amino acids: CASSRDRNEQFF. The CDR3 nucleotides read TGTGCCAGCAGTAGAGACAGGAATGAGCAGTTCTTC.

This chain joins TRBV5-8 and TRBJ2-1, with D hard to call. Gene TRBJ2-5 matches the end of the DNA better, so the J call may be wrong. Per the germline V gene, CDR1 is SGHTS and CDR2 is YDEGEE. The CDR3 totals 14 residues. The CDR3 sequence is CASSANSLQETQYF. The DNA for the CDR3 is TGTGCCAGCAGCGCGAACAGCCTCCAAGAGACCCAGTACTTC.

Only one count was recorded for this clonotype. The junction and the germline gene differ at one end; a read error may be behind it. V gene TRBV11-1 combines with J gene TRBJ1-2; TRBD1 is a possible D gene (5 bases). The germline CDR1 and CDR2 sequences are SGHAT and FQDESV (reference sequence). The CDR3 runs 16 residues. The CDR3 nucleotides read TGTGCTAGCAGGGTTCTCAGACATGCGAATGACTATGGCTACACCTTC. It encodes CASRVLRHANDYGYTF. Full variable domain (rest looked up from reference TRBV11-1 and TRBJ1-2): EAEVAQSPRYKITEKSQAVAFWCDPISGHATLYWYRQILGQGPELLVQFQDESVVDDSQLPKDRFSAERLKGVDSTLKIQPAELGDSAMYLCASRVLRHANDYGYTFGSGTRLTVV.

As for this clonotype: This may stem from a read error, because a much larger clone lies one nucleotide away. J is TRBJ2-7 and V is TRBV11-2; the D call may be TRBD1 or TRBD2 (6 bases each). The CDR3 length is 15 residues. Deletions cut 6 bases from V and 4 bases from J, with 19 bases between. Per germline, CDR1 SGHAT and CDR2 FQNNGV. CDR3: CASSFPGGGTYEQYF. The CDR3 region has the DNA TGTGCCAGCAGTTTCCCAGGAGGGGGAACGTACGAGCAGTACTTC.

The chain carries TRBV11-2 and TRBJ2-7, with D possibly TRBD2 on 5 matching bases. Germline CDR1 and CDR2: SGHAT and FQNNGV. The CDR3 has 15 amino acids. Here the CDR3 reads CASSFSSLALCEQYV. DNA for the CDR3: TGTGCCAGCAGCTTCTCTAGCCTAGCACTATGCGAGCAGTATGTC.

The chain recombines TRBV11-2 with TRBJ2-3; TRBD1 or TRBD2 may be the D gene (7 bases each). The germline gives CDR1 SGHAT, CDR2 FQNNGV. The CDR3 has 16 residues. The germline V and J ends were trimmed by 8 bases and 5 bases, with 23 bases remaining between them. CDR3 coding DNA: TGTGCCAGCGGCTCCCAAGGGGGCGGGAGTAGAGATACGCAGTATTTT. Translated, it gives CASGSQGGGSRDTQYF.

The chain combines TRBV20-1 with TRBJ1-1; D ambiguous. V shed 2 bases and J shed 0 bases, with 7 bases lying between them. The CDR3 sequence is 13 residues long. The germline CDR1 and CDR2 sequences are DFQATT and SNEGSKA (reference sequence). The CDR3, as DNA: TGCAGTGCTAGAAGTCCCATGAACACTGAAGCTTTCTTT. Protein sequence: CSARSPMNTEAFF.

V and J are TRBV6-2 or TRBV6-3 and TRBJ2-7, with unresolved D. With 5 bases removed from V and 5 bases from J, the gap between germline ends came to 16 bases. Germline V gene lookup returns CDR1 MNHEY and CDR2 SVGEGT. The CDR3 runs to 14 residues. The CDR3 DNA reads TGTGCCAGCAGTGTTTCTATGGCGGCCCACGAGCAGTACTTC. It encodes CASSVSMAAHEQYF.

By share, this clonotype ranks as medium-sized. This chain links TRBV28 with TRBJ1-1; D is possibly TRBD1 (6 bases). This CDR3 has 16 amino acids. V was cut by 0 bases and J by 0 bases, with 11 bases left in between. The germline V gene has CDR1 MDHEN and CDR2 SYDVKM. The CDR3 protein is CASSLWTGAMNTEAFF. In DNA form, the CDR3 reads TGTGCCAGCAGTTTATGGACAGGAGCCATGAACACTGAAGCTTTCTTT.

This clonotype was seen only once. The genes are TRBV11-2 and TRBJ2-7, with D maybe TRBD2 (6 bases). The CDR3 contains 16 residues. V lost 1 base to trimming and J lost 3 bases, with 16 bases between them. Looked up from germline, CDR1 is SGHAT and CDR2 is FQNNGV. The CDR3 DNA reads as TGTGCCAGCAGCTTAGTGAGTGGCGGGGCGTACTACGAGCAGTACTTC. It yields the protein CASSLVSGGAYYEQYF.

To note about this clonotype: This likely comes from a read error, as the CDR3 has no conserved phenylalanine or tryptophan at its end. The chain is built from TRBV11-2 and TRBJ2-5, with 8 bases lining up with TRBD2. The CDR3 covers 15 residues. CDR1 is SGHAT and CDR2 is FQNNGV in the germline V gene. V lost 3 bases to trimming and J lost 7 bases; unmatched junction nucleotides: 10. CDR3 coding DNA: TGTGCCAGCAGCTTTAGCGGGACCAGCATAGGGACCCAGTACTGC. Amino acids: CASSFSGTSIGTQYC.

As concerns this clonotype: One end of the junction does not line up with germline, which may come from a read error. The chain uses TRBV4-1 and TRBJ2-7; D is possibly TRBD2 (7 bases). Germline assignment: CDR1 MGHRA and CDR2 YSYEKL. This CDR3 spans 16 amino acids. The CDR3 region is CASSRGGLADSCERYF. The CDR3 region has the DNA TGCGCCAGCAGCCGGGGGGGGCTAGCGGATAGCTGCGAGCGGTACTTC.

The rearrangement uses TRBV5-4 and TRBJ1-2; D perhaps matches TRBD1 (6 bases). The length of the CDR3 is 12 residues. V lost 10 bases, J lost 7 bases, and 17 bases lay in between. Germline assignment: CDR1 SGHNT and CDR2 YYREEE (reference sequence). The CDR3 sequence: CAAQEGEGGYTF. CDR3 in DNA: TGTGCCGCCCAGGAGGGGGAAGGTGGCTACACCTTC.

Turning to this clonotype: Its ends do not fully match the called genes, so a read error is possible. The rearrangement joins TRBV11-2 to TRBJ2-2; 7 bases match TRBD2. CDR1 is SGHAT and CDR2 is FQNNGV in the germline V gene. This CDR3 region has 20 residues. The CDR3 DNA reads as TGTGCAAGCACCCTCTCATACGGCCAAGGGCTAGCGGTAAACAACGGGGAGCTGTTTTTT. Translated: CASTLSYGQGLAVNNGELFF.

The chain employs TRBV29-1 and TRBJ2-2, with D perhaps TRBD1 or TRBD2 (7 bases each). Germline CDR1 reads SQVTM; CDR2 reads ANQGSEA. The CDR3 totals 15 residues. CDR3 nucleotide sequence: TGCAGGGTCGAGGGGGCGCGGGAGAACACCGGGGGTCTGTTTTTT. Translated, it gives CRVEGARENTGGLFF.

The chain uses TRBV4-1 and TRBJ2-3; D might be TRBD1 (6 bases). The germline V and J ends were trimmed by 0 bases and 0 bases, with 10 bases remaining between them. The germline CDR1 and CDR2 sequences are MGHRA and YSYEKL. The CDR3 is 16 residues long. CDR3 nucleotides: TGCGCCAGCAGCCAAGAGGGCAGGGGTAGCACAGATACGCAGTATTTT. Its translation: CASSQEGRGSTDTQYF.

This chain links TRBV11-2 with TRBJ2-2; D might be TRBD2 (6 bases). Germline CDR1 is SGHAT and CDR2 is FQNNGV. Trimming took 7 bases from V and 14 from J, leaving 41 bases between them. The CDR3 contains 20 residues. CDR3 nucleotides: TGTGCCAGCACCCCCTCACTCGGCCAAGGGCTAGCGCTAAACACCGGGTATCTGTTTTTT. Translation: CASTPSLGQGLALNTGYLFF.

As for this clonotype: One end of the junction fails to match germline, which may point to a read error. The chain couples TRBV29-1 to TRBJ1-1, with no clear D. CDR1 and CDR2 (germline): SQVTM, ANQGSEA. The CDR3 has 13 amino acids. CDR3 nucleotides: TGCAGCGTTGGACACTCCAGCAACACTGAATCTTTCTTT. Its protein is CSVGHSSNTESFF.

As to this clonotype: One end of the junction varies from germline; a read error may be responsible. This chain connects TRBV6-2 or TRBV6-3 to TRBJ2-3; D not certain. Germline V CDR1 and CDR2: MNHEY, SVGEGT. This CDR3 has 17 residues. CDR3 DNA sequence: TGTGCCAGCAATTACTACCGGATTAGAGGAACTACAGATACGCAGTATTTT. Its translation: CASNYYRIRGTTDTQYF.

This clonotype has only one observation. This chain uses TRBV11-2 with TRBJ2-7, with D possibly matching TRBD1 (6 bases). The germline V gene has CDR1 SGHAT and CDR2 FQNNGV. Deletions cut 0 bases from V and 1 base from J, with 13 bases between. The CDR3 is 16 residues long. The CDR3 region has the DNA TGTGCCAGCAGCTTAGATCCCCATACAGGGTCCTACGAGCAGTACTTC. This encodes CASSLDPHTGSYEQYF.

In its sample, this clonotype was seen once. The chain carries TRBV13 and TRBJ1-1, with D tentatively TRBD1 (5 bases). The germline V gene has CDR1 PRHDT and CDR2 FYEKMQ (reference sequence). V gave up 3 bases and J gave up 5 bases, with 10 bases separating them. The CDR3 spans 13 residues. The CDR3 loop reads CASSFQTETEAFF. In DNA, the CDR3 is TGTGCCAGCAGCTTCCAGACAGAAACTGAAGCTTTCTTT.

The CDR3 region has the DNA TGTGCCAGTGCTTGGGTAGCGGGGGGGAATGAGCAGTTCTTC. Translated, it gives CASAWVAGGNEQFF. The chain has TRBV11-2 and TRBJ2-1; 11 nucleotides align to TRBD2. Trimming at V came to 9 bases and at J to 7 bases, leaving 8 bases not matched to a gene. CDR1 SGHAT and CDR2 FQNNGV come from the germline V gene. CDR3 length equals 14 residues.

Turning to this clonotype: The CDR3 does not close with the conserved phenylalanine or tryptophan, likely indicating a read error. This rearrangement joins TRBV20-1 to TRBJ1-6; the D is unclear. This CDR3 comprises 15 residues. CDR1 and CDR2 (germline): DFQATT, SNEGSKA (reference sequence). CDR3 amino acids: CSASGRGSVNSPLHS. The CDR3 DNA reads TGCAGTGCTAGTGGGCGGGGTTCCGTGAATTCACCACTCCACTCT.

This clonotype was recorded many times. A junction end diverges from the germline sequence, so it may reflect a read error. The chain carries TRBV11-3 and TRBJ2-5, with D perhaps being TRBD1 or TRBD2 (5 bases each). The germline V gene has CDR1 SGHNT and CDR2 YENEEA. The CDR3 loop spans 15 amino acids. The CDR3 nucleotides are TGCGCCAGCAGCCCAGTAAGGAGCGGACACGAGACCCAGTACTTC. Translated, it gives CASSPVRSGHETQYF.

This chain uses TRBV20-1 with TRBJ2-3, with 8 nucleotides matching TRBD2. Germline V gene sequence: CDR1 DFQATT, CDR2 SNEGSKA (reference sequence). The CDR3 sequence is 20 residues long. After removal of 3 bases from V and 0 bases from J, the junction contained 20 bases not matched to a gene. CDR3 nucleotides: TGCAGTGCTAGTGGCCCCGGACTAGCTGGAGGGCCGCGTAGCACAGATACGCAGTATTTT. It encodes CSASGPGLAGGPRSTDTQYF.

Concerning this clonotype: One end of the junction fails to match germline, which may point to a read error. The chain joins TRBV10-2 to TRBJ1-3; no firm D call. Germline assignment: CDR1 WSHSY and CDR2 SAAADI. The CDR3 loop spans 12 amino acids. The chain's CDR3 is CAGKHSGNTTYF. The CDR3 bases are TGCGCCGGCAAACATTCCGGAAACACCACATATTTT.